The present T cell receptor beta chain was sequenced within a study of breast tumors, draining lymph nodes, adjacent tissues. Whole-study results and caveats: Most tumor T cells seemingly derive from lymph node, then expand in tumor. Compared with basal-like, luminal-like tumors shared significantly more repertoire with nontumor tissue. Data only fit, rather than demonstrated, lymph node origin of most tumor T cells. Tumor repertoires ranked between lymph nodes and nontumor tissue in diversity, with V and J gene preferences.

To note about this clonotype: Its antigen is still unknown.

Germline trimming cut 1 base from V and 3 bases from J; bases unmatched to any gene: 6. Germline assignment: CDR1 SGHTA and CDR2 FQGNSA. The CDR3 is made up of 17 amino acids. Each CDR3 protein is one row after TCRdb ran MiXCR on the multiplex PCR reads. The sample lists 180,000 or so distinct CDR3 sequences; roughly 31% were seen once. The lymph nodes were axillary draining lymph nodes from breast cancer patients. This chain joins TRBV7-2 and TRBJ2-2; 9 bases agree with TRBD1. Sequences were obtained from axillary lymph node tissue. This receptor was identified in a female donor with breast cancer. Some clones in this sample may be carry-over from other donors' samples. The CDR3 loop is CASSLVGTGFYTGELFF. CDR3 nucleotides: TGTGCCAGCAGCTTAGTTGGGACAGGGTTCTACACCGGGGAGCTGTTTTTT. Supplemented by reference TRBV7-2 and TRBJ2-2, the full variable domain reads GAGVSQSPSNKVTEKGKDVELRCDPISGHTALYWYRQSLGQGLEFLIYFQGNSAPDKSGLPSDRFSAERTGGSVSTLTIQRTQQEDSAVYLCASSLVGTGFYTGELFFGEGSRLTVL.